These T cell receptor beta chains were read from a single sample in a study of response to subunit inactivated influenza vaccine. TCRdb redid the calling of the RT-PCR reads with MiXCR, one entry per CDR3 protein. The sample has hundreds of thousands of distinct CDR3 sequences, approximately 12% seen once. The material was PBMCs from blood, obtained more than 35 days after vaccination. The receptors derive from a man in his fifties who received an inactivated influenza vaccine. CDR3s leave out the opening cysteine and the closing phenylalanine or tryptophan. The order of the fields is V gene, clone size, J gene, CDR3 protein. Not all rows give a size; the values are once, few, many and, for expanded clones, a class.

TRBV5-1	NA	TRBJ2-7	ASSLVPFGYEQY
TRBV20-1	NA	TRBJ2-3	SARSSGSWTDTQY
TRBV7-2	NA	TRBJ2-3	ASSSPGTANLDTQY
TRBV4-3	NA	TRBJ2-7	ASSQVAYYEQY
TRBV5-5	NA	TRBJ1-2	ASSHRTDPYGYT
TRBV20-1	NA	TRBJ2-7	SARDLRGKQY
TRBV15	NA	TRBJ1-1	ATSTRTGRVTEAF
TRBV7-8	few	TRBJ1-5	ASSLVPGQGASNQPQH
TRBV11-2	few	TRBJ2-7	ASSLQQVSYEQY
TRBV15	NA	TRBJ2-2	ATSRRQGPGELF
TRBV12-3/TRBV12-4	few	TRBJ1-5	ASSDYSFAQWRNQPQH
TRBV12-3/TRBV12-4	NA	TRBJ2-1	ASSLHLGQGDGNEQF
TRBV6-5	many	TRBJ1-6	ASSLDSPLGSYNSPLH
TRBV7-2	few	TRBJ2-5	ASSRITGGRETQY
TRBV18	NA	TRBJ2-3	ASSLLLIHRDRSTDTQY
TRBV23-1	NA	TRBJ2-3	ASSPRRASGRTHTQY
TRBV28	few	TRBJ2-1	ASSKFGQGYEQF
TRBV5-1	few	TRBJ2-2	ASSLEVSGELF
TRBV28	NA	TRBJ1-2	ASTSLQGGLSYGYT
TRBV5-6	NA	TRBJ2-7	ASSLVGVAPYEQY
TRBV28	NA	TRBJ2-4	ASSLAGNFGIQY
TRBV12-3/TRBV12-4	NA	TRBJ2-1	ASRSRMKQF
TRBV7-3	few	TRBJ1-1	ASSLGGSSTEAF
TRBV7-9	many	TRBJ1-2	ASSFGDRVDGYT
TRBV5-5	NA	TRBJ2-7	ASSLGPGTEGYEQY
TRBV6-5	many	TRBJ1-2	ASSYSTRTELLDYGYT
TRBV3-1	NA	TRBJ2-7	ASSRDRQRYEQY
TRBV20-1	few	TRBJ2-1	SARDHARRSYNEQF
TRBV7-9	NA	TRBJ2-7	ASSFGTGKGYEQY
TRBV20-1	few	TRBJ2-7	SAGRQSGEQY
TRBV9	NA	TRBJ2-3	ASSPEVGRNTDTQY
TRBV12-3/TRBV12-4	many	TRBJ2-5	ASSPRFVGGFETQY
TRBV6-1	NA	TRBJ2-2	ARWELAGGAFNTGELF
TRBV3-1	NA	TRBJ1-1	ATCQDNAGHTEAF
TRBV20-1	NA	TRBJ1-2	SARDTQINGYT
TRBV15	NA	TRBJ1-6	ATSRGTYSPLH
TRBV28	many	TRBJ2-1	ASSLAWGWVNEQF
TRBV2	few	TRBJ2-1	ASRDRDLPRDEQF
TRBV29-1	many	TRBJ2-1	SVLLAGNEQF
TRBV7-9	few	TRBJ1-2	ASSSGTYGYT
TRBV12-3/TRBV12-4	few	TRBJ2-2	ASRLQGAGGELF
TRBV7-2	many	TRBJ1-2	ASSANTGTGGGYT
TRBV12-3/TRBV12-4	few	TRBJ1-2	ASKEGTGPLS
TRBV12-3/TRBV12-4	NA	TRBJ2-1	ASSPSPQGGDEQF
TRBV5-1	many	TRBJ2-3	ASSPGGTDTQY
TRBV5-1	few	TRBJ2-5	ASSLAMGTTQETQY
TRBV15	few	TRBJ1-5	ATSRGGANQPQH
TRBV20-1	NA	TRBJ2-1	SAKTGTQQF
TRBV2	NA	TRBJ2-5	ASERTETQY
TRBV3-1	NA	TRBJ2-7	ASSPRVGGYEQY
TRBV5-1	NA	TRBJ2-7	ASSGEFQSTYEQY
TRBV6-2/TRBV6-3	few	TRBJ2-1	ASSYSPSGSYNEQF
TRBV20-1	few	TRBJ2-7	SASPIGHRNYEQY
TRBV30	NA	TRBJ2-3	AWTNGGTDTQY
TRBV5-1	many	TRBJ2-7	ASSGGTGSGEQY
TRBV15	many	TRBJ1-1	ATSLQGNTEAF
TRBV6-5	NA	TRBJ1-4	ASSSTAVNEKLF